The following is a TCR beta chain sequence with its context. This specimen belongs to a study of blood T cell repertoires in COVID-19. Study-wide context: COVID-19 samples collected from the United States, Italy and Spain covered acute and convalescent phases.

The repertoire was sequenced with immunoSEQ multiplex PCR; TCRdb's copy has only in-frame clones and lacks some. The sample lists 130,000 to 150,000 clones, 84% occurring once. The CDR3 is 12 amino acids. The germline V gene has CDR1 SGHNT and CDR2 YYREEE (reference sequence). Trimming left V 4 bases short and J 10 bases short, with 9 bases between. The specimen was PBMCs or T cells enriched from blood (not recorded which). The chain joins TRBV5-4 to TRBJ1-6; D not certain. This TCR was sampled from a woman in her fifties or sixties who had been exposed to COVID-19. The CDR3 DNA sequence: TGTGCCAGCAGCCCACTAGGATCACCCCTCCACTTT. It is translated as CASSPLGSPLHF.